A single sample gave rise to the 10 T cell receptor beta chains below, sequenced in a study of T cells in Graves' hyperthyroidism and ophthalmopathy. Researchers amplified the TCR beta CDR3 regions from RNA transcripts. The HTBI primer set was used in a first-round RT-PCR of the TCR CDR3. TCRdb fed the multiplex PCR reads into MiXCR, producing one record per CDR3 protein. The sample holds 270,000 or so distinct CDR3 sequences; around 15% are singletons and the top ten take 30%. The specimen was blood. These receptors were collected from a woman aged 50 to 60 with Graves' hyperthyroidism that later progressed to Graves' ophthalmopathy.

The sample holds many counts of this clonotype. Written as DNA, the CDR3 is TGCGCCAGCAGCTTGGCTTCGTCGGGGGACTCCGCGTATACGCAGTATTTT. This codes for CASSLASSGDSAYTQYF. The rearrangement uses TRBV5-1 and TRBJ2-3; D possibly corresponds to TRBD2 (6 bases). The CDR3 consists of 17 residues. CDR1 SGHRS and CDR2 YFSETQ come from the germline V gene. Between the trimmed V and J ends, which lost 0 bases and 7 bases, there was a span of 21 bases. The whole variable domain, remainder taken from reference TRBV5-1 and TRBJ2-3, is KAGVTQTPRYLIKTRGQQVTLSCSPISGHRSVSWYQQTPGQGLQFLFEYFSETQRNKGNFPGRFSGRQFSNSRSEMNVSTLELGDSALYLCASSLASSGDSAYTQYFGPGTRLTVL.

This clonotype was found many times. This chain uses TRBV6-1 with TRBJ2-5, with 14 bases aligning to TRBD2. This CDR3 region has 14 residues. Germline values: CDR1 MNHNS, CDR2 SASEGT. J was trimmed by 4 bases and V by 6 bases; bases with no gene match: 1. DNA of the CDR3: TGTGCCAGCAGGGGACTAGCGGGAGCAGAGACCCAGTACTTC. Translation: CASRGLAGAETQYF.

This clonotype has at least ten counts. The chain uses TRBV11-2 and TRBJ2-1; D may be TRBD2 (5 bases). V was shortened by 4 bases and J by 4 bases, with 17 bases between the two germline ends. The CDR3 extends over 16 amino acids. The germline V gene encodes CDR1 SGHAT and CDR2 FQNNGV. This chain's CDR3 is CASSWSAGNTYNEQFF. The CDR3, as DNA: TGTGCCAGCAGCTGGTCGGCGGGCAATACGTACAATGAGCAGTTCTTC. Together with reference TRBV11-2 and TRBJ2-1, the CDR3 gives the full variable domain: EAGVAQSPRYKIIEKRQSVAFWCNPISGHATLYWYQQILGQGPKLLIQFQNNGVVDDSQLPKDRFSAERLKGVDSTLKIQPAKLEDSAVYLCASSWSAGNTYNEQFFGPGTRLTVL.

Note on this clonotype: It may be a read error: a sequence one base away is much more abundant. V and J are TRBV20-1 and TRBJ1-5, with TRBD1 matching over 7 bases. This CDR3 region has 15 residues. Trimming took 5 bases from V and 3 from J; bases not matched to a gene: 10. The germline V gene encodes CDR1 DFQATT and CDR2 SNEGSKA (reference sequence). This CDR3 is CSAEPADRFNQPQHF. The CDR3, as DNA: TGCAGTGCTGAACCGGCGGACAGGTTCAATCAGCCCCAGCATTTT.

This clonotype has ten or more counts. The chain has TRBV20-1 and TRBJ2-7; maybe TRBD2 (5 bases). Trimming took off 0 bases at V and 6 bases at J, with 21 bases between the two ends. The CDR3 spans 16 residues. Germline V gene lookup returns CDR1 DFQATT and CDR2 SNEGSKA (reference sequence). CDR3 nucleotides: TGCAGTGCTAGAGATCGGGCCTTAAGGCTAGCTGGCGAGCAGTACTTC. It is translated as CSARDRALRLAGEQYF.

The sample holds many counts of this clonotype. The chain carries TRBV12-3 or TRBV12-4 and TRBJ1-2; D is unclear. V was trimmed by 3 bases and J by 4 bases, leaving 12 bases between them. There are 14 residues in the CDR3. The CDR3: CASSLLDGGYGYTF. The CDR3 nucleotides read TGTGCCAGCAGTTTGTTGGATGGTGGCTATGGCTACACCTTC.

The CDR3 spells CASSLTGARVNGYTF. DNA of the CDR3: TGTGCCAGCAGTCTAACGGGGGCGCGAGTGAATGGCTACACCTTC. The chain is built from TRBV6-1 and TRBJ1-2; D is perhaps TRBD1 (6 bases). The CDR3 covers 15 residues. V was trimmed by 5 bases and J by 6 bases, leaving 19 bases between them. CDR1 is MNHNS and CDR2 is SASEGT in the germline V gene.

This clonotype was counted at least ten times. The gene calls are TRBV9 and TRBJ2-3; D ambiguous. This CDR3 has 13 amino acids. V was pared by 3 bases and J by 0 bases, with 5 bases between. Germline CDR1 SGDLS, CDR2 YYNGEE. CDR3 DNA: TGTGCCAGCAGCGCAACTAGCACAGATACGCAGTATTTT. Encoded protein: CASSATSTDTQYF.

The V call is TRBV20-1, the J call TRBJ1-5; D not certain. The V gene's germline CDR1 is DFQATT and CDR2 SNEGSKA (reference sequence). Trimming removed 0 bases at V and 7 bases at J, with 13 bases between. The CDR3 is 14 residues long. This CDR3 is CSARDRREGQPQHF. The CDR3 nucleotides are TGCAGTGCTAGAGATCGGAGGGAGGGACAGCCCCAGCATTTT.

V and J are TRBV7-3 and TRBJ1-2; 9 positions match TRBD1. V lost 1 base and J lost 3; bases outside the gene matches: 0. CDR3 length equals 14 residues. Germline loops: CDR1 SGHTA, CDR2 FQGTGA. CDR3 amino acids: CASSLRQGDYGYTF. DNA of the CDR3: TGTGCCAGCAGCTTAAGACAGGGGGACTATGGCTACACCTTC.